This entry concerns a single T cell receptor beta chain. The antigen is not known. This sample was taken from a study of T cells expressing NK-cell markers. The overall study: Each TCR beta repertoire originated in sorted T cells that were CD3+CD56+NKG2C+, CD3+CD56+NKG2C- or CD3+CD56-NKG2C+. Study-wide results and caveats: In roughly six donors, dominant NKG2C+ clonotypes were roughly 1.0-8% of CD8+ T cells.

There are 16 residues in the CDR3. From germline, CDR1 is SEHNR and CDR2 FQNEAQ (reference sequence). 5'RACE template switching with UMIs generated TCR beta cDNA. TCRdb reworked the 5' RACE reads into one entry per CDR3 protein, no DNA. The table lists a few hundred thousand distinct CDR3 sequences, with around 4.9% in the top ten. The TCR sequence derives from a man aged 18 to 69 in good health. The chain employs TRBV7-9 and TRBJ2-2; TCRdb names TRBD1, which stays unverified in the absence of DNA. Sequenced input: blood T cells: a sorted CD56 or NKG2C T cell subset, CD4+ or CD8+ T cells, or bulk PBMC T cells (not recorded which). The CDR3 sequence is CASSLGDREDTGELFF.